These 5 T cell receptor beta chains share one sample of origin, sequenced in a study of tumor and adjacent non-tumor tissue in lung cancer. TCRbeta libraries were built with three rounds of nested PCR, modified from ARM-PCR. From the multiplex PCR reads, TCRdb called clonotypes with MiXCR, one entry per CDR3 protein. Of 200,000 to 250,000 distinct CDR3 sequences in the sample, 70% to 75% were seen once. This sample's RNA came from whole unsorted tissue. The sample was lung tumor tissue. All receptors come from a man in his fifties or sixties with non-small cell lung cancer.

This clonotype was counted only a few times. This sequence joins TRBV5-1 and TRBJ2-3; 12 bases are shared with TRBD2. Germline trimming cut 3 bases from V and 6 bases from J; bases unmatched to any gene: 5. Germline assignment: CDR1 SGHRS and CDR2 YFSETQ. The CDR3 length is 15 residues. CDR3 sequence (DNA): TGCGCCAGCAGCTCATGGACTAGCGGGGCGGATACGCAGTATTTT. Encoded protein: CASSSWTSGADTQYF.

At least ten counts were recorded for this clonotype. V gene TRBV29-1 combines with J gene TRBJ1-2; 11 bases map to TRBD1. The CDR3 is made up of 15 amino acids. V shed 4 bases, J shed 6 bases, and the junction held 10 bases outside the gene matches. Germline CDR1 and CDR2: SQVTM and ANQGSEA. CDR3 nucleotides: TGCAGCGTTGCCTCCGGGACAGGGGGTATCAATGGCTACACCTTC. Encoded protein: CSVASGTGGINGYTF.

As to this clonotype: This may be a read error: a much more frequent sequence differs by one nucleotide. The CDR3 DNA sequence: TGTGTCAGCAAACCCCCCGGGACTAGGTACGACAATGAGCAGTTCTTC. Amino acids: CVSKPPGTRYDNEQFF. The chain links TRBV5-5 to TRBJ2-1; 8 positions agree with TRBD2. Germline CDR1 and CDR2: SGHKS and YYEKEE (reference sequence). This CDR3 contains 16 residues.

The rearrangement links TRBV5-6 to TRBJ1-2, with D tentatively TRBD1 (5 bases). This CDR3 comprises 13 residues. CDR1 and CDR2 (germline): SGHDT, YYEEEE. With 2 bases removed from V and 3 bases from J, the gap between germline ends came to 8 bases. As DNA, the CDR3 is TGTGCCAGCAGCTTCCGGGGGGACTATGGCTACACCTTC. It yields the protein CASSFRGDYGYTF.

Concerning this clonotype: At one of its ends the junction is not consistent with the germline gene, which may arise from a read error. The rearrangement joins TRBV11-2 to TRBJ2-1, with no clear D. Germline assignment: CDR1 SGHAT and CDR2 FQNNGV. The CDR3 spans 13 residues. The CDR3 sequence is CASNSAFYNEHIF. The CDR3 DNA follows: TGTGCCAGCAACTCTGCATTTTACAATGAGCATATCTTC.